These 21 T cell receptor beta chains share one sample of origin, sequenced in a study of vaccination effects on CD4 cells after COVID-19. Profiled with immunoSEQ multiplex PCR; TCRdb holds only in-frame clones, not every one. This table holds roughly 11,000 clones, just under 75% found once. ViraFEST used viral peptide pools to expand antigen-specific CD4+ T cells before sequencing. When around ten days of culture had elapsed, CD4+ T cells were isolated. No antigen has been identified for these receptors. The sample in question was CD4+ T cells from PBMCs cultured with HCoV-229E spike peptides, obtained before COVID-19 vaccination. These receptors were taken from a human donor who received a COVID-19 vaccine.

This chain connects TRBV30 to TRBJ2-7; D remains unclear. V was shortened by 4 bases and J by 0 bases, with 10 bases between the two germline ends. CDR1 GTSNPN and CDR2 SVGIG come from the germline V gene (reference sequence). There are 13 residues in the CDR3. The DNA of the CDR3 is TGTGCCTGGAAGGGCAGGAGCTCCTACGAGCAGTACTTC. This codes for CAWKGRSSYEQYF.

V and J are TRBV6-5 and TRBJ2-2; 7 positions match TRBD2. Trimming at V came to 10 bases and at J to 3 bases, leaving 11 bases not matched to a gene. CDR3 length: 15 residues. CDR1 and CDR2 (germline): MNHEY, SVGAGI. Here the CDR3 reads CATRSGAGDTGELFF. Here the CDR3 DNA reads TGTGCCACTCGATCCGGCGCGGGAGACACCGGGGAGCTGTTTTTT.

This chain links TRBV20-1 with TRBJ2-1; D remains unclear. The CDR3 totals 11 residues. The ends were cut back, 4 bases at V and 9 bases at J, with 10 bases in the middle. CDR1 DFQATT and CDR2 SNEGSKA come from the germline V gene (reference sequence). In DNA form, the CDR3 reads TGCAGTGCTACGGCTAGGGCTGAGCAGTTCTTC. This gives the protein CSATARAEQFF.

The chain employs TRBV7-2 and TRBJ1-1; D call uncertain. The CDR3 is 13 residues long. Looked up from germline, CDR1 is SGHTA and CDR2 is FQGNSA. The V gene lost 3 bases and the J gene lost 1 base, with 6 bases spanning the gap. Here the CDR3 DNA reads TGTGCCAGCAGCTTGGGCCGGAACACTGAAGCTTTCTTT. Translated: CASSLGRNTEAFF.

The chain joins TRBV14 to TRBJ2-5, with D possibly matching TRBD2 (6 bases). V shed 0 bases and J shed 9 bases, with 17 bases lying between them. The CDR3 has 15 residues. Germline V lookup: CDR1 SGHDN, CDR2 FVKESK. CDR3 region: CASSQELGTLASQYF. CDR3 DNA: TGTGCCAGCAGCCAAGAACTAGGGACTTTGGCGTCCCAGTACTTC.

The V gene is TRBV25-1, the J gene TRBJ1-4; D ambiguous. Trimming took 2 bases from V and 4 from J, leaving 11 bases between them. CDR1 and CDR2 (germline): MGHDK, SYGVNS. This CDR3 has 15 amino acids. CDR3 DNA sequence: TGTGCCAGCAGTGAACGTACCGGAATTAATGAAAAACTGTTTTTT. Translation gives CASSERTGINEKLFF.

This clone has more than one count but fewer than ten. The chain recombines TRBV18 with TRBJ2-2; tentative D call: TRBD1 (5 bases). The germline V gene has CDR1 KGHSH and CDR2 LQKENI. Trimming left V 3 bases short and J 0 bases short, with 8 bases between. The CDR3 spans 15 residues. CDR3 in amino acids: CASSPRTPNTGELFF. CDR3 nucleotide sequence: TGTGCCAGCTCACCTCGGACACCGAACACCGGGGAGCTGTTTTTT. Together with reference TRBV18 and TRBJ2-2, the CDR3 gives the full variable domain: NAGVMQNPRHLVRRRGQEARLRCSPMKGHSHVYWYRQLPEEGLKFMVYLQKENIIDESGMPKERFSAEFPKEGPSILRIQQVVRGDSAAYFCASSPRTPNTGELFFGEGSRLTVL.

The CDR3 nucleotides are TGTGCCAGCAGCACCGGGACTAGCGAGGTCCATGAGCAGTTCTTC. Translated, it gives CASSTGTSEVHEQFF. V and J are TRBV5-4 and TRBJ2-1, with TRBD2 matching over 10 bases. Trimming cost V 4 bases and J 8 bases; bases outside gene matches: 9. The CDR3 is 15 residues long. From germline, CDR1 is SGHNT and CDR2 YYREEE (reference sequence).

This chain connects TRBV5-1 to TRBJ1-3; 8 bases line up with TRBD1. With V trimmed by 8 bases and J by 3 bases, 7 bases remained unmatched. The CDR3 is made up of 14 amino acids. Germline V gene data show CDR1 as SGHRS and CDR2 as YFSETQ. The chain's CDR3 is CASKQGVSGNTIYF. CDR3 bases: TGCGCCAGTAAACAGGGGGTTAGTGGAAACACCATATATTTT.

The V and J genes are TRBV30 and TRBJ2-3, with D possibly TRBD1 on 6 matching bases. The CDR3 loop spans 13 amino acids. Trimming stripped 3 bases from V and 6 bases from J, with 13 bases between. CDR1 GTSNPN and CDR2 SVGIG come from the germline V gene (reference sequence). CDR3 DNA: TGTGCCTGGAGCCGGGGACACCCGGATACGCAGTATTTT. Encoded protein: CAWSRGHPDTQYF.

V gene TRBV12-3 or TRBV12-4 combines with J gene TRBJ1-2, with a weak D call TRBD1 (6 bases). The CDR3 contains 13 residues. V was shortened by 2 bases and J by 4 bases, with 8 bases between the two germline ends. In DNA form, the CDR3 reads TGTGCCAGCAGTTTACGGGGGGCCTATGGCTACACCTTC. This encodes CASSLRGAYGYTF.

J is TRBJ1-4 and V is TRBV29-1; 7 nucleotides align to TRBD1. Germline CDR1 SQVTM, CDR2 ANQGSEA. The V segment lost 6 bases and the J segment 4 bases; nucleotides outside the gene matches: 8. This CDR3 has 14 residues. The CDR3 DNA sequence: TGCAGCGTCTCGCCAGGGGGTAATAATGAAAAACTGTTTTTT. Its translation: CSVSPGGNNEKLFF.

This clone was counted only a few times. V gene TRBV2 combines with J gene TRBJ1-5; maybe TRBD1 (6 bases). Trimming cost V 5 bases and J 2 bases, with 13 bases left between them. Per germline, CDR1 SNHLY and CDR2 FYNNEI. The CDR3 runs to 15 residues. The CDR3 spells CASSPGASGNQPQHF. For the CDR3, the DNA is TGTGCCAGCAGTCCAGGGGCTAGTGGCAATCAGCCCCAGCATTTT.

The chain carries TRBV7-9 and TRBJ1-1, with D perhaps TRBD1 (5 bases). The CDR3 covers 17 residues. Trimming removed 1 base at V and 1 base at J, with 16 bases between. Germline-derived CDR1 and CDR2 are SEHNR and FQNEAQ (reference sequence). This chain's CDR3 is CASSLDGGVRPNTEAFF. The CDR3 coding sequence is TGTGCCAGCAGCTTAGATGGGGGGGTGAGGCCGAACACTGAAGCTTTCTTT.

The V gene is TRBV5-1, the J gene TRBJ2-3; D not resolved. CDR3 length: 11 residues. V was cut by 4 bases and J by 6 bases, with 6 bases left in between. From germline, CDR1 is SGHRS and CDR2 YFSETQ. For the CDR3, the DNA is TGCGCCAGCAGCCAAAAGGATACGCAGTATTTT. It encodes CASSQKDTQYF.

A few counts support this clone. DNA for the CDR3: TGTGCTAGTGGGCCTTCAGTGAACACCATATATTTT. Translating gives CASGPSVNTIYF. The V call is TRBV12-5, the J call TRBJ1-3, with D hard to call. Germline-derived CDR1 and CDR2 are LGHNT and FRNRAP. The V end lost 6 bases, the J end lost 7 bases, and 10 bases lay between the germline ends. The CDR3 consists of 12 residues.

This clone has a handful of counts. The chain couples TRBV18 to TRBJ2-6, with D maybe TRBD2 (5 bases). The CDR3 has 18 amino acids. V was pared by 5 bases and J by 0 bases, with 17 bases between. Germline assignment: CDR1 KGHSH and CDR2 LQKENI. CDR3 nucleotides: TGTGCCAGCTCAAACCCTAGCCAACTGTTCTCTGGGGCCAACGTCCTGACTTTC. It encodes CASSNPSQLFSGANVLTF. The whole variable domain, filled in from reference TRBV18 and TRBJ2-6, reads NAGVMQNPRHLVRRRGQEARLRCSPMKGHSHVYWYRQLPEEGLKFMVYLQKENIIDESGMPKERFSAEFPKEGPSILRIQQVVRGDSAAYFCASSNPSQLFSGANVLTFGAGSRLTVL.

The V and J genes are TRBV28 and TRBJ1-3; no definite D call. CDR1 and CDR2 (germline): MDHEN, SYDVKM. The CDR3 extends over 15 amino acids. With 7 bases removed from V and 0 bases from J, the gap between germline ends came to 13 bases. The CDR3 DNA reads as TGTGCCAGCACGCCTGGGCCCATCTCTGGAAACACCATATATTTT. Translation gives CASTPGPISGNTIYF.

The rearrangement links TRBV28 to TRBJ1-2; TRBD1 aligns across 8 bases. The CDR3 spans 14 residues. J lost 8 bases, V lost 2 bases, and 7 bases had no gene match. In germline, CDR1 is MDHEN, CDR2 SYDVKM. The CDR3 coding sequence is TGTGCCAGCAGTTTACTCCCCGGACAGGGAGGCTACACCTTC. Its protein product is CASSLLPGQGGYTF.

The chain employs TRBV3-1 (or the pseudogene TRBV3-2) and TRBJ1-6, with D tentatively TRBD1 (6 bases). Trimming stripped 2 bases from V and 3 bases from J, with 8 bases between. CDR1 is LGHDT, CDR2 YNNKEL, per germline (reference sequence). The CDR3 has 15 amino acids. Written as DNA, the CDR3 is TGTGCCAGCAGCCAACCGGGACACTATAATTCACCCCTCCACTTT. It codes for CASSQPGHYNSPLHF.

This rearrangement joins TRBV25-1 to TRBJ1-3; D is undetermined. Per germline, CDR1 MGHDK and CDR2 SYGVNS. This CDR3 has 11 amino acids. Trimming left V 7 bases short and J 9 bases short, with 10 bases between. CDR3 in amino acids: CASTQLGTIYF. CDR3 DNA sequence: TGTGCCAGCACACAGTTGGGCACCATATATTTT.